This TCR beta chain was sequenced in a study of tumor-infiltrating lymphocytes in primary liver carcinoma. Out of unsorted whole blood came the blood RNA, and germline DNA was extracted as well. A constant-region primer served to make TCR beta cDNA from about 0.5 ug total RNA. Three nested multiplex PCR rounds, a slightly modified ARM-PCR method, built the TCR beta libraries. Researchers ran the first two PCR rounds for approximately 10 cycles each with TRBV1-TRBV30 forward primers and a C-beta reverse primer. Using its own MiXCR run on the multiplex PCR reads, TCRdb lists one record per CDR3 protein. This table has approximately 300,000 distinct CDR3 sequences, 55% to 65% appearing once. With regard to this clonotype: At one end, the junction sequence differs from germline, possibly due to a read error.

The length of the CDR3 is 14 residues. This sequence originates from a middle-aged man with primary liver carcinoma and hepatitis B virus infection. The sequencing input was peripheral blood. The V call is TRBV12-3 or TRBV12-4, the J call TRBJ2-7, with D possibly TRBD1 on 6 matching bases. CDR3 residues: CANSLVVRGYEQYF. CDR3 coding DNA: TGTGCCAACAGTTTAGTTGTCAGGGGCTACGAGCAGTACTTC.